This T cell receptor (beta chain) is from a study of cytomegalovirus exposure and HLA in healthy donors. 13 Jbeta primers and 60 Vbeta primers were used for the PCR. Assay used: immunoSEQ multiplex PCR; TCRdb lists only in-frame clones, some missing. The sample lists 150,000 or so clones, over 75% occurring once. A few counts support this clone. One end of the junction is discordant with germline, which a read error may explain. The CDR3 has 17 amino acids. Germline CDR1 and CDR2: SSHAT and FNYEAQ (reference sequence). The specimen sequenced was PBMCs. The gene calls are TRBV7-7 and TRBJ2-7; 7 nucleotides agree with TRBD1. This TCR derives from a woman aged 50 to 60 in good health and CMV-seropositive. CDR3 in DNA: TGTGCTAGCAGCTTACCCGAGGACAGGCCCAGCTCCTACGAGCAGTACTTC. Protein sequence: CASSLPEDRPSSYEQYF.